What follows describes a single T cell receptor beta chain. The record originates from a study of CD8 T cells in Susac syndrome. V lost 8 bases and J 6 bases, leaving 11 bases between the germline ends. This CDR3 comprises 12 residues. From germline, CDR1 is SNHLY and CDR2 FYNNEI. About 0.45 to 1 ug RNA was reverse transcribed with random hexamers. One entry per CDR3 protein, called by TCRdb with MiXCR from the immunoSEQ multiplex PCR reads. Among about 240,000 distinct CDR3 sequences listed, almost 97% were seen once. The sample taken for sequencing was CD4+ T cells from PBMCs. This TCR came from a human donor with Susac syndrome. The chain is built from TRBV2 and TRBJ1-5, with D maybe TRBD1 (6 bases). The CDR3 bases are TGTGCCAGCTCACAGGGTCCTCAGCCCCAGCATTTT. This gives the protein CASSQGPQPQHF.